The 5 T cell receptor beta chains in this list originate from one sample, sequenced in a study of blood T cells in healthy people across ages. A second PCR of roughly 7 to 11 cycles used a sample-barcoded 5' primer and a J-beta primer mix. TCRdb analysed the 5' RACE reads with MiXCR anew, one entry per CDR3 protein. This sample yields about 540,000 distinct CDR3 sequences, of which around 24% are seen a single time; approximately 10% belongs to the top ten. The sample was also reused in another study, on T cells of mothers and their children.

The sample was blood. Receptor source: a boy younger than 18 in good health.

This clonotype was seen ten or more times. This chain uses TRBV11-2 with TRBJ2-3; 8 bases are shared with TRBD1. The CDR3 is made up of 12 amino acids. The V gene's germline CDR1 is SGHAT and CDR2 FQNNGV. J gave up 9 bases and V 5 bases, and 4 bases lay outside the gene matches. DNA of the CDR3: TGTGCCAGCAGCCCAGGACAGGGCACGCAGTATTTT. Its translation is CASSPGQGTQYF.

This clonotype was counted between two and nine times. The chain joins TRBV5-1 to TRBJ1-2, with D tentatively TRBD1 (5 bases). This CDR3 has 11 amino acids. Germline V gene lookup returns CDR1 SGHRS and CDR2 YFSETQ. Trimming removed 5 bases from V and 6 bases from J, with 8 bases in between. CDR3 amino acids: CASSKGNGYTF. The CDR3 DNA reads TGCGCCAGCAGTAAGGGGAATGGCTACACCTTC.

Ten or more counts support this clonotype. The chain carries TRBV7-2 and TRBJ2-5; D could derive from TRBD1 or TRBD2 (6 bases each). The V gene lost 0 bases and the J gene lost 4 bases, with 9 bases spanning the gap. This CDR3 spans 14 amino acids. CDR1 is SGHTA, CDR2 FQGNSA, per germline. The CDR3 coding sequence is TGTGCCAGCAGCTTAGCGGGGGGCCGAGAGACCCAGTACTTC. Translating it yields CASSLAGGRETQYF.

This clonotype has only a few counts. This chain connects TRBV15 to TRBJ2-4; D is undetermined. This CDR3 region has 12 residues. The germline V gene has CDR1 LNHNV and CDR2 YYDKDF (reference sequence). The ends were cut back, 11 bases at V and 3 bases at J, with 11 bases in the middle. CDR3 protein: CAVSKRKNIQYF. CDR3 in DNA: TGTGCCGTCAGTAAGCGCAAAAACATTCAGTACTTC.

The chain uses TRBV6-4 and TRBJ2-3; possible D gene TRBD1, 6 bases. CDR1 MRHNA and CDR2 SNTAGT come from the germline V gene. This CDR3 region has 14 residues. V lost 5 bases and J 0 bases, leaving 9 bases between the germline ends. The CDR3 protein is CASSPQGSTDTQYF. The CDR3 DNA sequence: TGTGCCAGCAGTCCACAGGGCAGCACAGATACGCAGTATTTT.